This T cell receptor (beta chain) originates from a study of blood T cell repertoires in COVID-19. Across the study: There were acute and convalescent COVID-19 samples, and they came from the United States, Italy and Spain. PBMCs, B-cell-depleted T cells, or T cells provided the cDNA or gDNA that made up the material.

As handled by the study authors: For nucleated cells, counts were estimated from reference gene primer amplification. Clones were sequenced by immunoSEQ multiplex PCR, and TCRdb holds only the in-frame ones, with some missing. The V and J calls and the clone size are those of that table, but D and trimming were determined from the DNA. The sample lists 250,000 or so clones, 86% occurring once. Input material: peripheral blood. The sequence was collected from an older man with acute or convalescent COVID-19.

The CDR3 DNA reads as TGTGCCAGCAAGCAGGGTCCCGGGGAGCTGTTTTTT. Residues: CASKQGPGELFF. The rearrangement links TRBV6-5 to TRBJ2-2, with a tentative D call TRBD1 (5 bases). The CDR3 has 12 amino acids. Trimming cost V 7 bases and J 6 bases, with 9 bases left between them. Germline CDR1 reads MNHEY; CDR2 reads SVGAGI.